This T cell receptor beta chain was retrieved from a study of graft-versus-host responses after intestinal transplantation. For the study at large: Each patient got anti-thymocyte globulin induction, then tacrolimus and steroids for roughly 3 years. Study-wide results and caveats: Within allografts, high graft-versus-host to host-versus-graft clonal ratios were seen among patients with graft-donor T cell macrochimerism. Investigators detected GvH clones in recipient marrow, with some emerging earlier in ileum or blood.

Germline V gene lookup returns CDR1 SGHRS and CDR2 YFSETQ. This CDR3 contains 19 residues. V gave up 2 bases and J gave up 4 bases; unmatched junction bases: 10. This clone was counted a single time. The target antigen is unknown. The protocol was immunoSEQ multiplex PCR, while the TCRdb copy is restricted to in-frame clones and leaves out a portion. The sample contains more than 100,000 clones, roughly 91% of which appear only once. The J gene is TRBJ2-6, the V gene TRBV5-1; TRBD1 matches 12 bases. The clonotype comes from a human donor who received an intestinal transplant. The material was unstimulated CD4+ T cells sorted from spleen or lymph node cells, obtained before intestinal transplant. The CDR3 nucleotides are TGCGCCAGCAGCTTAACACCGGGACAGGGGGCAGGGGGGGCCAACGTCCTGACTTTC. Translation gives CASSLTPGQGAGGANVLTF. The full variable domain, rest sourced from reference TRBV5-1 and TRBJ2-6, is KAGVTQTPRYLIKTRGQQVTLSCSPISGHRSVSWYQQTPGQGLQFLFEYFSETQRNKGNFPGRFSGRQFSNSRSEMNVSTLELGDSALYLCASSLTPGQGAGGANVLTFGAGSRLTVL.